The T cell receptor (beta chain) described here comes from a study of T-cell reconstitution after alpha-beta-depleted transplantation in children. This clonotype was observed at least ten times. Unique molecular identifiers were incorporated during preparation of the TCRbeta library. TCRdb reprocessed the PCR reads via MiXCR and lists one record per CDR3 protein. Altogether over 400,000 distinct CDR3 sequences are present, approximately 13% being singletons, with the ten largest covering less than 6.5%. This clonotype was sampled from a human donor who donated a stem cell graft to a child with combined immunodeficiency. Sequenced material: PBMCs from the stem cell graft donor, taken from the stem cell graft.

This chain's CDR3 is CASSQHAGGPSADTQYF. In nucleotides, the CDR3 is TGTGCCAGCAGCCAGCACGCGGGGGGGCCATCGGCAGATACGCAGTATTTT. This chain links TRBV4-2 with TRBJ2-3; 9 nucleotides agree with TRBD2. After removal of 3 bases from V and 4 bases from J, the junction contained 11 bases not matched to a gene. Germline assignment: CDR1 LGHNA and CDR2 YNFKEQ. The CDR3 is 17 amino acids.